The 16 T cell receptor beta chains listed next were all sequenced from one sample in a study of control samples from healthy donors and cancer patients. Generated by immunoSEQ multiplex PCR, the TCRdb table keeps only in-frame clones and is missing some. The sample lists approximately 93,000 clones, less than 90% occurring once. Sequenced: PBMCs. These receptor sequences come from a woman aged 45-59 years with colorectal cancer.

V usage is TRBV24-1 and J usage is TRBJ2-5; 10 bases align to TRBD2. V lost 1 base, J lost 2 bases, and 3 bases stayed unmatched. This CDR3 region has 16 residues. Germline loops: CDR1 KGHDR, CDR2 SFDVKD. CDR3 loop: CATSDFTSGTQETQYF. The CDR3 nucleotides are TGTGCCACCAGTGATTTCACTAGCGGGACACAAGAGACCCAGTACTTC.

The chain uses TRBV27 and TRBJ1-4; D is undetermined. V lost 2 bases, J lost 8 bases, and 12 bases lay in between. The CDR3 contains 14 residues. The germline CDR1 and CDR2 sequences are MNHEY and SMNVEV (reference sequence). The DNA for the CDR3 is TGTGCCAGCAGTTTAAACATGGCGCAAGAAAAACTGTTTTTT. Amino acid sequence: CASSLNMAQEKLFF.

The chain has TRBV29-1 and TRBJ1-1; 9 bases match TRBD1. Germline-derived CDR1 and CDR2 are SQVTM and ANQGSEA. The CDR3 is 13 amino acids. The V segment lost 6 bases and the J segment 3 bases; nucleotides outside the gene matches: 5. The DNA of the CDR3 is TGCAGCGTATTGACAGGGGGGCACACTGAAGCTTTCTTT. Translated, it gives CSVLTGGHTEAFF.

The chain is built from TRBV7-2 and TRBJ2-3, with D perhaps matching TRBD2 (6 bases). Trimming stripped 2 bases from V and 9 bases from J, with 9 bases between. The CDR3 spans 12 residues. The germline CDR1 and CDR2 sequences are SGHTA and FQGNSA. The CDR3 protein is CASSLWRETQYF. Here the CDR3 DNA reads TGTGCCAGCAGCTTATGGCGGGAAACGCAGTATTTT. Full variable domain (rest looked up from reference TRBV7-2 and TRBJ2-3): GAGVSQSPSNKVTEKGKDVELRCDPISGHTALYWYRQSLGQGLEFLIYFQGNSAPDKSGLPSDRFSAERTGGSVSTLTIQRTQQEDSAVYLCASSLWRETQYFGPGTRLTVL.

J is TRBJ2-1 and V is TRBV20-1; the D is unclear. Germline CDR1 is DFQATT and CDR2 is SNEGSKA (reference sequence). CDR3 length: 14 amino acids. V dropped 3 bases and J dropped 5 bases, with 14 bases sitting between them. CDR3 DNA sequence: TGCAGTGCTAGTCGGTCAGAGAACAACAATGAGCAGTTCTTC. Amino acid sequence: CSASRSENNNEQFF.

The CDR3 DNA reads TGTGCCAGCAGCCGCGAGGGGGGAGAGCAGTTCTTC. Protein product: CASSREGGEQFF. The V and J genes are TRBV12-3 or TRBV12-4 and TRBJ2-1; D possibly matches TRBD1 or TRBD2 (6 bases each). CDR3 length equals 12 residues. Trimming pared 6 bases from V and 10 bases from J, leaving 13 bases between.

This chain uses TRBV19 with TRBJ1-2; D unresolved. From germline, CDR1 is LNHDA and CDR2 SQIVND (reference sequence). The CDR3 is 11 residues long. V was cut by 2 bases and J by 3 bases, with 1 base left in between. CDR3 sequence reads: CASSIYYGYTF. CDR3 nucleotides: TGTGCCAGTAGTATATACTATGGCTACACCTTC.

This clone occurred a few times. This CDR3 is CARPSMGANDGYTF. DNA of the CDR3: TGTGCAAGGCCGTCTATGGGGGCGAACGATGGCTACACCTTC. This sequence joins TRBV12-2 and TRBJ1-2; TRBD1, the table's D call, lacks a check against the DNA. TRBV12-2 is annotated as a pseudogene. CDR3 length: 14 amino acids.

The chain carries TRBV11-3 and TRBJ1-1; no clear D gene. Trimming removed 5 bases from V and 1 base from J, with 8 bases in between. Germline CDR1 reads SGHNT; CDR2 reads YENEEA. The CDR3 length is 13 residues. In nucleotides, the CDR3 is TGTGCCAGCAGCACACCAAGGAACACTGAAGCTTTCTTT. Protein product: CASSTPRNTEAFF.

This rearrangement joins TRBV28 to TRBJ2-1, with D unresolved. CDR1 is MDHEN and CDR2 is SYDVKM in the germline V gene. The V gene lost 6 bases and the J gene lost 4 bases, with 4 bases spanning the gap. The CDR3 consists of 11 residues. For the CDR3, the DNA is TGTGCCAGCAGCCGGTACAATGAGCAGTTCTTC. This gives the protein CASSRYNEQFF.

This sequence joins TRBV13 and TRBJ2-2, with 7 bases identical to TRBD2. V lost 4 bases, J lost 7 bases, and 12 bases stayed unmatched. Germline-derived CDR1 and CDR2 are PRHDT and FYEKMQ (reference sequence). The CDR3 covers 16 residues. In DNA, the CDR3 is TGTGCCAGCAGCTACCCCTTCCGGGGGGATCACGGGGAGCTGTTTTTT. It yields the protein CASSYPFRGDHGELFF.

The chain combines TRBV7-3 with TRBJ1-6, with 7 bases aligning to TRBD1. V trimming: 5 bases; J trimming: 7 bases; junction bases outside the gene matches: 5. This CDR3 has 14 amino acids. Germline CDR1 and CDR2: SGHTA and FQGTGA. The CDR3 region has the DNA TGTGCCAGCAGCAGAGGGGGCCAGAATTCACCCCTCCACTTT. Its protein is CASSRGGQNSPLHF.

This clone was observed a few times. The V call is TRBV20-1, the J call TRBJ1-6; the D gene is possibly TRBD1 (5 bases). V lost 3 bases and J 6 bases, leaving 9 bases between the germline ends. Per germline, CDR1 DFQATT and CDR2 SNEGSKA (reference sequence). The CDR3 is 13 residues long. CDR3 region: CSASQRGNSPLHF. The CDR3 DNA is TGCAGTGCTAGTCAGAGGGGTAATTCACCCCTCCACTTT.

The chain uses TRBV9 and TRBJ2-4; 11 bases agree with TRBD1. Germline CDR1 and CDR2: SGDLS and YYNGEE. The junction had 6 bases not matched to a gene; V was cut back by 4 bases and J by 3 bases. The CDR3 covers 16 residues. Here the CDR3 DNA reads TGTGCCAGCAGCACCCGGGACAGGGGGGTCAAAAACATTCAGTACTTC. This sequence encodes CASSTRDRGVKNIQYF.

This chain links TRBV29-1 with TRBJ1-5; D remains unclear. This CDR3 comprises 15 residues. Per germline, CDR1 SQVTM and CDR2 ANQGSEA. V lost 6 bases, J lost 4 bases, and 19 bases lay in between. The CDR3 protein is CSVGMADGLNQPQHF. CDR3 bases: TGCAGCGTAGGGATGGCAGACGGCTTGAATCAGCCCCAGCATTTT.

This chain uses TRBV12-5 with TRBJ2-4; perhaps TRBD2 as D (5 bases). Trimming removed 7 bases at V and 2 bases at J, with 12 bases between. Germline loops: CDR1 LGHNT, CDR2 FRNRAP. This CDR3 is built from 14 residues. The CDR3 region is CASAVGVSKNIQYF. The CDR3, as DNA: TGTGCTAGTGCCGTGGGAGTATCCAAAAACATTCAGTACTTC.